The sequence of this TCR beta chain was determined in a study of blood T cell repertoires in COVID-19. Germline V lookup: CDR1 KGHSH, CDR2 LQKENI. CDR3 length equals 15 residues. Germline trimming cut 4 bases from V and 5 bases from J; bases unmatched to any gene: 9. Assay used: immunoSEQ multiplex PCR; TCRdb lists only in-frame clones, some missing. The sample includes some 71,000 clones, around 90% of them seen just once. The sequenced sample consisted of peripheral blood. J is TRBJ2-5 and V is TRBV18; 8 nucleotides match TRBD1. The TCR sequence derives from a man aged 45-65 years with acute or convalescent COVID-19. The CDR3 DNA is TGTGCCAGCTCACTCCACCAACAGGGGGGTGAGACCCAGTACTTC. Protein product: CASSLHQQGGETQYF.